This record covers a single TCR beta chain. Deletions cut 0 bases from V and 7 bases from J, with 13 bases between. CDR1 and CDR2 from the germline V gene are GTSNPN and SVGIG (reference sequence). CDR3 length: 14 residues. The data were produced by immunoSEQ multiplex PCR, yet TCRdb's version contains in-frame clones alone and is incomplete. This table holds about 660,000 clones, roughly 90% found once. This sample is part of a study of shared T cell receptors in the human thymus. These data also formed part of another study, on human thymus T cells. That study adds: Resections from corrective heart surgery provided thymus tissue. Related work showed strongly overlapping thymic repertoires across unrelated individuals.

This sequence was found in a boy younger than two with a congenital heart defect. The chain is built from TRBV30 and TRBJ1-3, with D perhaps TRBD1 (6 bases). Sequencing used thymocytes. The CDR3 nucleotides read TGTGCCTGGAGTGTACCGGGGGGCCACAACACCATATATTTT. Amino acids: CAWSVPGGHNTIYF.